Presented here are 8 T cell receptor beta chains from one specimen sequenced in a study of T cells in Graves' hyperthyroidism and ophthalmopathy. Amplification yielded TCR beta CDR3 regions, with RNA transcripts as the source. The primer set for the first-round RT-PCR of the TCR CDR3 was HTBI. TCRdb passed the multiplex PCR reads through MiXCR, listing each CDR3 protein once. Counted here are approximately 400,000 distinct CDR3 sequences, around 16% occurring once; the ten biggest clones make up approximately 30%. The sample was blood. The receptors originated from a woman in her late teens or twenties with Graves' hyperthyroidism that later progressed to Graves' ophthalmopathy.

This clonotype was observed many times. This chain joins TRBV27 and TRBJ1-1; 7 bases align to TRBD1. The CDR3 extends over 11 amino acids. Germline values: CDR1 MNHEY, CDR2 SMNVEV (reference sequence). V was clipped by 8 bases and J by 6 bases; unmatched bases: 3. The CDR3 DNA reads TGTGCCAGCTACAGGGGTCCTGAAGCTTTCTTT. Protein: CASYRGPEAFF.

This clonotype came up a few times. The V gene is TRBV20-1, the J gene TRBJ1-5; TRBD1 is a possible D gene (6 bases). V lost 6 bases and J lost 2, with 8 bases in between. Germline V CDR1 and CDR2: DFQATT, SNEGSKA (reference sequence). The CDR3 consists of 12 residues. CDR3 in DNA: TGCAGTGCCCCAGGGGGCAATCAGCCCCAGCATTTT. Its translation: CSAPGGNQPQHF.

This clonotype came up many times. The rearrangement links TRBV9 to TRBJ2-1; D is uncertain. CDR3 length: 15 residues. CDR1 SGDLS and CDR2 YYNGEE come from the germline V gene. The V gene lost 7 bases and the J gene lost 2 bases, with 16 bases spanning the gap. The CDR3 region is CASAARPATYNEQFF. The CDR3 DNA reads TGTGCCAGCGCCGCGAGGCCAGCCACCTACAATGAGCAGTTCTTC.

The genes are TRBV12-3 or TRBV12-4 and TRBJ1-3; D remains unclear. Trimming pared 1 base from V and 2 bases from J, leaving 9 bases between. The CDR3 length is 15 residues. Here the CDR3 reads CASSLERATGNTIYF. In nucleotides, the CDR3 is TGTGCCAGCAGTTTAGAGCGGGCGACTGGAAACACCATATATTTT.

A word on this clonotype: A much larger clone differs from this one at a single base, so this may be a read error. The rearrangement joins TRBV20-1 to TRBJ1-2, with D perhaps matching TRBD1 (6 bases). Germline-derived CDR1 and CDR2 are DFQATT and SNEGSKA (reference sequence). This CDR3 is built from 14 residues. CDR3 DNA: TGCAGTGTTAGAATGGACAGCCAGATAGACGGCTACACCTTC. It translates to CSVRMDSQIDGYTF.

This clonotype was found many times. Here the CDR3 reads CATSSSRVNYGYTF. CDR3 in DNA: TGTGCCACCAGCAGCAGTAGAGTTAACTATGGCTACACCTTC. The gene calls are TRBV15 and TRBJ1-2; D ambiguous. The V gene's germline CDR1 is LNHNV and CDR2 YYDKDF (reference sequence). Trimming pared 3 bases from V and 1 base from J, leaving 9 bases between. The CDR3 is made up of 14 amino acids.

This clonotype was found many times. CDR3 loop: CASSHPGSTTEAFF. CDR3 coding DNA: TGTGCCAGCAGCCATCCCGGGTCCACAACTGAAGCTTTCTTT. This chain connects TRBV3-1 to TRBJ1-1, with D hard to call. Germline V gene sequence: CDR1 LGHDT, CDR2 YNNKEL (reference sequence). The germline V and J ends were trimmed by 3 bases and 5 bases, with 13 bases remaining between them. This CDR3 region has 14 residues.

This clonotype was counted many times. The rearrangement uses TRBV7-9 and TRBJ1-2; D might be TRBD1 (5 bases). V lost 7 bases and J 4 bases, leaving 16 bases between the germline ends. CDR1 is SEHNR, CDR2 FQNEAQ, per germline (reference sequence). The CDR3 covers 14 residues. DNA of the CDR3: TGTGCCAGCAACACCGACAGCTCGCGCTATGGCTACACCTTC. Its protein product is CASNTDSSRYGYTF.